This T cell receptor (beta chain) is drawn from a study of control samples from healthy donors and cancer patients. The assay was immunoSEQ multiplex PCR, and TCRdb's table has in-frame clones only and misses some. The sample holds around 50,000 clones; approximately 95% are singletons and the top ten take about 2%. Deletions cut 4 bases from V and 4 bases from J, with 13 bases between. Per the germline V gene, CDR1 is MGHRA and CDR2 is YSYEKL. This CDR3 comprises 14 residues. In its sample, this clone was seen once. This sequence was found in a woman aged 25 to 39 in good health. The sample comprised blood. The chain uses TRBV4-1 and TRBJ2-5; D may be TRBD1 (6 bases). The chain's CDR3 is CASSPDSGRETQYF. The CDR3 DNA is TGCGCCAGCAGCCCGGACAGCGGTCGAGAGACCCAGTACTTC.